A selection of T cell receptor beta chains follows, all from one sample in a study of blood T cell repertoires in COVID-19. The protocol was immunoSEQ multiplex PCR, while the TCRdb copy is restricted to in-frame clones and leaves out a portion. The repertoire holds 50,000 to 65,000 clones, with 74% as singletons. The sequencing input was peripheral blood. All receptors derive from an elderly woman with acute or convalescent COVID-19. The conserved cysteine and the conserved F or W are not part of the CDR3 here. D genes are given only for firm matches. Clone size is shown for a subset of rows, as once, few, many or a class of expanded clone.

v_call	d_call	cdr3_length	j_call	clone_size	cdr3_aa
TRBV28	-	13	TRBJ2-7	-	ASSLVALASYEQY
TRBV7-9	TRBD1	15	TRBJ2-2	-	ASSLAVGQANTGELF
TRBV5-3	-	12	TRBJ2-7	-	ARSLVRGTYEQY
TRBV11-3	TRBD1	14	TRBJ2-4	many	ASSGRDREGKNIQY
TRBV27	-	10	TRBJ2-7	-	ASSGGEYEQY
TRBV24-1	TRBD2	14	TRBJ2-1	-	ATSDSSGRRYNEQF
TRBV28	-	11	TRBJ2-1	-	ASSLIRSDEQF
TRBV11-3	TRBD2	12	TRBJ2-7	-	ASSPGRVTYEQY
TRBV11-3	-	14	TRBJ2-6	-	ASSPRKFGGANVLT
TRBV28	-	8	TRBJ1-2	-	ASMRIGYT
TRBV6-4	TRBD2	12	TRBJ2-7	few	ASSDLAGDHEQY
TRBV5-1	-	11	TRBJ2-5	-	ASSAGNRETQY
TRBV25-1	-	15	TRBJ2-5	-	ASSESIGGIGRETQY
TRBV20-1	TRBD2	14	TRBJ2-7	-	SASGGTSGRFDEQY
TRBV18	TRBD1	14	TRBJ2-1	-	ASSRLTGQGSNEQF
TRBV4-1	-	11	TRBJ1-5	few	ASSQDRDQPQH
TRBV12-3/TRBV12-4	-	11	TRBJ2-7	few	ASSLQPLAEQY
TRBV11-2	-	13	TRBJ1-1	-	ASSLDRAFGTEAF
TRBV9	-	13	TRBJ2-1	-	ASSVAWGDYNEQF
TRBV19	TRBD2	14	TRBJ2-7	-	ASTGPGTSGRNEQY
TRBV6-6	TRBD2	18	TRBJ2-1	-	ASSPPRGLAGALRYNEQF
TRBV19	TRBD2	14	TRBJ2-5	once	ASSIASSGDQETQY
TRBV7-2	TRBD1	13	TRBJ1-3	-	ASILDRFPGNTIY
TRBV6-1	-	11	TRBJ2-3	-	ASSEAPGDTQY
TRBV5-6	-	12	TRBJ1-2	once	ASSLGTTNYGYT
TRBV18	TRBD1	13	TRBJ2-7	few	ASHFTGQGSYEQY
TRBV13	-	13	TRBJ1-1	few	ASSPPAGGSTEAF
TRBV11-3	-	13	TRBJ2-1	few	ASSPNRDSYNEQF
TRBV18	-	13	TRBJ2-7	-	ASSPVAGVNNEQY
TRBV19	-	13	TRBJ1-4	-	ASSGIQATNEKLF
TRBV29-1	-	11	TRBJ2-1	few	SVLHTRDNEQF
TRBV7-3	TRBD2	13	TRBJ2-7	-	ASSSASGAAYEQY
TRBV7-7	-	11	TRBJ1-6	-	ASSNTENSPLH
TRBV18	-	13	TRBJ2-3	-	ASSQMAARTDTQY
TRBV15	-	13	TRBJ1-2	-	ATSSSRGGNYGYT
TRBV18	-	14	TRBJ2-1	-	ASSPPRAPTFNEQF
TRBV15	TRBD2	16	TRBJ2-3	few	ATSRDLLAGVSTDTQY
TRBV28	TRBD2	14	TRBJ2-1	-	ASSLRPGGGYNEQF
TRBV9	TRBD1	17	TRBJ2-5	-	ASSPGQGYKGRALETQY
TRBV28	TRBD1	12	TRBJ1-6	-	ASSFGQGNSPLH
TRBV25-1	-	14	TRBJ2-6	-	ASSATGISGANVLT
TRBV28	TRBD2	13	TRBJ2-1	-	ASTPSGSSYNEQF
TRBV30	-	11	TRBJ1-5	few	AWSRGEDQPQH
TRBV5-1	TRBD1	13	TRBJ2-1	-	ASSPGQGRYNEQF
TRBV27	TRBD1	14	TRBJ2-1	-	ASSLGGTGGRGEQF
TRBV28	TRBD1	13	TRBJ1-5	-	ASSPGTGVYQPQH
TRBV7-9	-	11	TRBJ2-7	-	ASSFPPGYEQY
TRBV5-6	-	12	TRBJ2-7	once	ASSAGLGIYEQY
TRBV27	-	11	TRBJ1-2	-	ASSLREGDGYT
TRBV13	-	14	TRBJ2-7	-	ASSQSWLAPSYEQY
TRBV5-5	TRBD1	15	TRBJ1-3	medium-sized	ASSLEGTGGTGNTIY
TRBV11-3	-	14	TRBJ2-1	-	ASSLVGTSSYNEQF
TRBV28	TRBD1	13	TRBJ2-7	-	ASVTPQGSAYEQY
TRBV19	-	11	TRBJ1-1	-	ASTRDTDTEAF
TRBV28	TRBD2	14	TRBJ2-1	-	ASSSRTSGTYNEQF